Listed below are T cell receptor beta chains from one sample, sequenced in a study of regulatory T cells in long-lasting Graves disease. TCRdb reanalysed the multiplex PCR reads using MiXCR and keeps one entry per CDR3 protein. This sample carries around 460,000 distinct CDR3 sequences, about 20% of them seen once, and the ten largest clones take around 13%. The sequencing used peripheral blood mononuclear cells (PBMCs), collected when the disease was refractory, from a patient treated with antithyroid drugs. The receptors derive from a female donor with Graves disease. Both conserved end residues are part of each CDR3. Each record gives: V gene, D gene, J gene, clone size, CDR3 DNA, CDR3 protein. The D gene is left open where the match is weak. Clone size is shown for a subset of rows, as once, few, many or a class of expanded clone.

v_call: TRBV10-3
d_call: TRBD2
j_call: TRBJ2-5
clone_size: many
cdr3_nt: TGTGCGATTACTAGCGGGTCGGGAGAGACCCAGTACTTC
cdr3_aa: CAITSGSGETQYF

v_call: TRBV11-2
d_call: .
j_call: TRBJ1-3
clone_size: .
cdr3_nt: TGTGCCAGCAGGTCACTTAGGACGGACACACCGTCTGGAAACACCATATATTTT
cdr3_aa: CASRSLRTDTPSGNTIYF

v_call: TRBV7-2
d_call: TRBD2
j_call: TRBJ2-2
clone_size: .
cdr3_nt: TGTGCCAGCAGCTTAGAGGCTGGCGGGGGGGCCTCCGGGGAGCTGTTTTTT
cdr3_aa: CASSLEAGGGASGELFF

v_call: TRBV20-1
d_call: TRBD1
j_call: TRBJ2-5
clone_size: .
cdr3_nt: TGCAGTGCTAAGGACAGGGGCGGACGAGAGACCCAGTACTTC
cdr3_aa: CSAKDRGGRETQYF

v_call: TRBV7-2
d_call: .
j_call: TRBJ1-2
clone_size: .
cdr3_nt: TGTGCCAGCAGCTTAGGGTCGGGGTGGGGCGGGAGTTACACCTTC
cdr3_aa: CASSLGSGWGGSYTF

v_call: TRBV10-3
d_call: .
j_call: TRBJ2-3
clone_size: .
cdr3_nt: TGTGCCATCAGTGAAAGGGCCATGTCCACAGATACGCAGTATTTT
cdr3_aa: CAISERAMSTDTQYF

v_call: TRBV29-1
d_call: TRBD2
j_call: TRBJ2-5
clone_size: many
cdr3_nt: TGCAGCGCCCTAGCGGGGGTTCAAGAGACCCAGTACTTC
cdr3_aa: CSALAGVQETQYF

v_call: TRBV11-3
d_call: .
j_call: TRBJ1-6
clone_size: .
cdr3_nt: TGTGCCAGCAGCTGGAGTTCCTTTGGGTCACCCCTCCACTTT
cdr3_aa: CASSWSSFGSPLHF

v_call: TRBV20-1
d_call: TRBD1
j_call: TRBJ2-3
clone_size: .
cdr3_nt: TGCAGTGCTCAGACGCCGGGACAGACATTAGATACGCAGTATTTT
cdr3_aa: CSAQTPGQTLDTQYF

v_call: TRBV6-5
d_call: TRBD2
j_call: TRBJ2-2
clone_size: .
cdr3_nt: TGTGCCAGCAGTTACGGGTTTCGAGCTAGTGCGGGGGGGATCGTCGCCGGGGAGCTGTTTTTT
cdr3_aa: CASSYGFRASAGGIVAGELFF

v_call: TRBV7-2
d_call: .
j_call: TRBJ1-6
clone_size: many
cdr3_nt: TGTGCCAGCAGCTCGGACCCGAATTCACCCCTCCACTTT
cdr3_aa: CASSSDPNSPLHF

v_call: TRBV28
d_call: TRBD2
j_call: TRBJ2-1
clone_size: many
cdr3_nt: TGTGCCAGCAGGACTAGCGGGACTCAGATCTCCAATGAGCAGTTCTTC
cdr3_aa: CASRTSGTQISNEQFF

v_call: TRBV7-9
d_call: .
j_call: TRBJ1-5
clone_size: few
cdr3_nt: TGTGCCAGCAGCTCAGACAGGTTCAATCAGCCCCAGCATTTT
cdr3_aa: CASSSDRFNQPQHF

v_call: TRBV20-1
d_call: TRBD2
j_call: TRBJ2-5
clone_size: many
cdr3_nt: TGCAGTGCTTTGGGGACTAGCCCAGTGGAGACCCAGTACTTC
cdr3_aa: CSALGTSPVETQYF

v_call: TRBV28
d_call: TRBD1
j_call: TRBJ1-2
clone_size: many
cdr3_nt: TGTGCCAGCATACCGGGACAGGCTAACTATGGCTACACCTTC
cdr3_aa: CASIPGQANYGYTF

v_call: TRBV29-1
d_call: .
j_call: TRBJ1-2
clone_size: many
cdr3_nt: TGCAGCGTTGTCAGTGTCCATGGCTACACCTTC
cdr3_aa: CSVVSVHGYTF

v_call: TRBV6-5
d_call: .
j_call: TRBJ1-6
clone_size: many
cdr3_nt: TGTGCCAGCAGTTACGCTAAGGGTGGATTTTCACCCCTCCACTTT
cdr3_aa: CASSYAKGGFSPLHF

v_call: TRBV6-9
d_call: TRBD1
j_call: TRBJ1-1
clone_size: .
cdr3_nt: TGTGCCAGCAGTTACGGGACAGCAAAGGGTGGCTTGCGCACTGAAGCTTTCTTT
cdr3_aa: CASSYGTAKGGLRTEAFF

v_call: TRBV7-2
d_call: .
j_call: TRBJ1-1
clone_size: many
cdr3_nt: TGTGCCAGCAGCTTAGTTGATCGGGGGACTGAAGCTTTCTTT
cdr3_aa: CASSLVDRGTEAFF

v_call: TRBV28
d_call: .
j_call: TRBJ2-7
clone_size: many
cdr3_nt: TGTGCCAGCAAGGGGGGTGACGAGCAGTACTTC
cdr3_aa: CASKGGDEQYF

v_call: TRBV6-6
d_call: TRBD2
j_call: TRBJ2-4
clone_size: few
cdr3_nt: TGTGCCAGCAGTTACTCGGTAGCGGGGGGGCTGAGAAACATTCAGTACTTC
cdr3_aa: CASSYSVAGGLRNIQYF

v_call: TRBV6-5
d_call: .
j_call: TRBJ1-5
clone_size: .
cdr3_nt: TGTGCCAGCGCAGTTACCCTCAATCAGCCCCAGCATTTT
cdr3_aa: CASAVTLNQPQHF

v_call: TRBV20-1
d_call: TRBD2
j_call: TRBJ2-7
clone_size: many
cdr3_nt: TGCAGTGCTAGAGATATGACTAGCGGGTCGGGGTACGAGCAGTACTTC
cdr3_aa: CSARDMTSGSGYEQYF

v_call: TRBV7-2
d_call: .
j_call: TRBJ1-5
clone_size: many
cdr3_nt: TGTGCCAGCAGCTTAGCGCTGGATCAGCCCCAGCATTTT
cdr3_aa: CASSLALDQPQHF

v_call: TRBV7-9
d_call: TRBD2
j_call: TRBJ2-7
clone_size: .
cdr3_nt: TGTGCCAGCACCCACCGATATAGCGGGAGCTTTGTGCAGTACTTC
cdr3_aa: CASTHRYSGSFVQYF